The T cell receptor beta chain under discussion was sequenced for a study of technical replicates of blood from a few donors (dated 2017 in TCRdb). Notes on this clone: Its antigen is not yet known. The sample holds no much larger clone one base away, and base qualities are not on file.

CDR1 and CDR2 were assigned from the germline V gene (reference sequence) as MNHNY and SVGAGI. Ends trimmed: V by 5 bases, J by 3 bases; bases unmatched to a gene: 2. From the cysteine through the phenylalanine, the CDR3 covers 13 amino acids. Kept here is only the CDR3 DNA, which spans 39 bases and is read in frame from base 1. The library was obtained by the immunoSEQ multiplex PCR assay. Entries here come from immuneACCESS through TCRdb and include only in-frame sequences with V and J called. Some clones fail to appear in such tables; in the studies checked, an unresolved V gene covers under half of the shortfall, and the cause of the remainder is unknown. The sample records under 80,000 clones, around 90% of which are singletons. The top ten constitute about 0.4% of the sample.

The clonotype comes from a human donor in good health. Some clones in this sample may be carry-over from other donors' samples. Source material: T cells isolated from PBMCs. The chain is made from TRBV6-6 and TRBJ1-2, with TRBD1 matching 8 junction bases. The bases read TGTGCCAGCAGTCAGGGGGCATACTATGGCTACACCTTC. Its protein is CASSQGAYYGYTF.